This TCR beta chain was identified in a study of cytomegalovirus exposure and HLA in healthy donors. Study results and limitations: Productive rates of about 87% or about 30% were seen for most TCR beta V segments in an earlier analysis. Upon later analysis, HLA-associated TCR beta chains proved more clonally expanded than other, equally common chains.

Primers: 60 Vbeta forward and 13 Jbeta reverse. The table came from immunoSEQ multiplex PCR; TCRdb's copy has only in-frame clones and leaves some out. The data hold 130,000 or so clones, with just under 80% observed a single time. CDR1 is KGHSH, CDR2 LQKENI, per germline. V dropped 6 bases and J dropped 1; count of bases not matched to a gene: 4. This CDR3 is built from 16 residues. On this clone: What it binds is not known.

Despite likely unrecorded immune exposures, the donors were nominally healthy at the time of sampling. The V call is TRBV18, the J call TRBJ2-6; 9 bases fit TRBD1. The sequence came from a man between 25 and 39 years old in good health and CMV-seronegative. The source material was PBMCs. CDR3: CASSDRGRSGANVLTF. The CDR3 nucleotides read TGTGCCAGCTCTGACAGGGGGAGGTCTGGGGCCAACGTCCTGACTTTC.